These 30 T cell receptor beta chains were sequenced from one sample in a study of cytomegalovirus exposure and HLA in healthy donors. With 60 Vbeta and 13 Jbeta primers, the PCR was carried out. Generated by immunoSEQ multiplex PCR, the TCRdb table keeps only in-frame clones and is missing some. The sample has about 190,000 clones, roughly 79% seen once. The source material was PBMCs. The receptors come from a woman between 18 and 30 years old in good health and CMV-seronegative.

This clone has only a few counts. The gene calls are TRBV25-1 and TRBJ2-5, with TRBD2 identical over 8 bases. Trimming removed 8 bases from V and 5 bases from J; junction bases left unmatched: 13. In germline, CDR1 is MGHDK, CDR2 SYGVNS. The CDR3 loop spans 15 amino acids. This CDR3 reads CASVDWAGGGETQYF. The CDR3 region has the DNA TGTGCCAGCGTCGACTGGGCGGGAGGAGGGGAGACCCAGTACTTC.

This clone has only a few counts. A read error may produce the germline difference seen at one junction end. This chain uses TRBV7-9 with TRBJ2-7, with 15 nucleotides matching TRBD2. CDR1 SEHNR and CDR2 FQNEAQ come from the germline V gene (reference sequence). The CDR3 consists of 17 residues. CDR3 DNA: TGTTCCAGCAGCTTAGGACTAGCGGGAGGGATAGCCTACGAGCAGTACTTC. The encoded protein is CSSSLGLAGGIAYEQYF.

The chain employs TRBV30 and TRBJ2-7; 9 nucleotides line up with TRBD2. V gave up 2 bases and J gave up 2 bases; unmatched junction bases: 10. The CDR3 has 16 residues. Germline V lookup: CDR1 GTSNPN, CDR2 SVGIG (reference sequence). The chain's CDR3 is CAWSNMWREGPYEQYF. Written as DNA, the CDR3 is TGTGCCTGGAGTAACATGTGGCGGGAGGGCCCCTACGAGCAGTACTTC.

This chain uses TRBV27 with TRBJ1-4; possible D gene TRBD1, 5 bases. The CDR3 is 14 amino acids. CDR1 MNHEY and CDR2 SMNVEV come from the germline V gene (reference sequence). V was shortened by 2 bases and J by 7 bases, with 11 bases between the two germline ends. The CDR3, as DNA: TGTGCCAGCAGTTTAAGGCAGGGAACTGAAAAACTGTTTTTT. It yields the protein CASSLRQGTEKLFF. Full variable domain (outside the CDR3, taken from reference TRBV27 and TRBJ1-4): EAQVTQNPRYLITVTGKKLTVTCSQNMNHEYMSWYRQDPGLGLRQIYYSMNVEVTDKGDVPEGYKVSRKEKRNFPLILESPSPNQTSLYFCASSLRQGTEKLFFGSGTQLSVL.

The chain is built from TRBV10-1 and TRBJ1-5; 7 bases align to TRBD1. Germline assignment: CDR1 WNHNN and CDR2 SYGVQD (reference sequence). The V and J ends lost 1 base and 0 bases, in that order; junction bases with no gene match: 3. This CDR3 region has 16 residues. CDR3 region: CASSEFQGDSNQPQHF. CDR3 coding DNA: TGCGCCAGCAGTGAGTTTCAGGGGGATAGCAATCAGCCCCAGCATTTT.

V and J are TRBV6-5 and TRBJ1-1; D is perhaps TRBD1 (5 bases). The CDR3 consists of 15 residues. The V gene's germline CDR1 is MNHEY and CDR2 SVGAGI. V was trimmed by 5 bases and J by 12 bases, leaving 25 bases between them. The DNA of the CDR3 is TGTGCCAGCAGTCTTATAGCCCAGGGTCAGTCTGAGTCTTTCTTT. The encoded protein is CASSLIAQGQSESFF.

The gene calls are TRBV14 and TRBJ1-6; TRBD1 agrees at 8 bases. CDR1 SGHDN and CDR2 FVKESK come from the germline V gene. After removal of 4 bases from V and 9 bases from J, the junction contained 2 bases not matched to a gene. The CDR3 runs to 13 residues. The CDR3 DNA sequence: TGTGCCAGCAGCCCGGGACAGGTTTCACCCCTCCACTTT. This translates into CASSPGQVSPLHF.

As DNA, the CDR3 is TGTGCCAGTAGTCCAGACAGGTTTTTGGATGAAAAACTGTTTTTT. This sequence encodes CASSPDRFLDEKLFF. This chain connects TRBV19 to TRBJ1-4; D is possibly TRBD1 (6 bases). V was clipped by 5 bases and J by 6 bases, with 16 bases between them. Germline V CDR1 and CDR2: LNHDA, SQIVND (reference sequence). This CDR3 is 15 amino acids long.

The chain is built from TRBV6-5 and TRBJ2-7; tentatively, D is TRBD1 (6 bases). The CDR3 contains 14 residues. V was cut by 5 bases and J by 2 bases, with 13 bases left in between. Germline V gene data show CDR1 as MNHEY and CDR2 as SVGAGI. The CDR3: CASSEGGSAYEQYF. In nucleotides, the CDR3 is TGTGCCAGCAGTGAAGGGGGTTCCGCCTACGAGCAGTACTTC.

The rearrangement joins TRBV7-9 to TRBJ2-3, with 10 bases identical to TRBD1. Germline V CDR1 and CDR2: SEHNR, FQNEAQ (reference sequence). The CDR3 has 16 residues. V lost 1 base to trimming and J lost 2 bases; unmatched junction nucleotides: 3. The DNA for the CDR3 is TGTGCCAGCAGCTTAGGGGACAGGGGATACACAGATACGCAGTATTTT. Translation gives CASSLGDRGYTDTQYF.

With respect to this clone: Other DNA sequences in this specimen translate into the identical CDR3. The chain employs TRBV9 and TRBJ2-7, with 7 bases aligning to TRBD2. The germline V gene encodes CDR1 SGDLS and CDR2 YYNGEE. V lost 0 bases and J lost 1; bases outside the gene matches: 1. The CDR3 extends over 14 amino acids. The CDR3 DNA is TGTGCCAGCAGCGTAGGCGGGAGTTCCTACGAGCAGTACTTC. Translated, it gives CASSVGGSSYEQYF.

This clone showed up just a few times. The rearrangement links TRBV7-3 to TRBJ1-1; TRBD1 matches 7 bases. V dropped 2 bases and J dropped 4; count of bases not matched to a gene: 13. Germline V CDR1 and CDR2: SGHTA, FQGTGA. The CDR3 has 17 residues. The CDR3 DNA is TGTGCCAGCAGCTTAGACCGGGGGACAGCCTATGGCACTGAAGCTTTCTTT. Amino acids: CASSLDRGTAYGTEAFF.

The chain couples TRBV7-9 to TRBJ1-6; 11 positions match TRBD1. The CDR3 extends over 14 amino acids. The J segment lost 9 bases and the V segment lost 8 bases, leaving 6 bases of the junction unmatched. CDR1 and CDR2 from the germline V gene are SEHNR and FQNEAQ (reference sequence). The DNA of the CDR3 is TGTGCCAGCGAGCGGGGGACAGGGGGTTCACCCCTCCACTTT. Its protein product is CASERGTGGSPLHF. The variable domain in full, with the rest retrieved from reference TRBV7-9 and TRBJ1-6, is DTGVSQNPRHKITKRGQNVTFRCDPISEHNRLYWYRQTLGQGPEFLTYFQNEAQLEKSRLLSDRFSAERPKGSFSTLEIQRTEQGDSAMYLCASERGTGGSPLHFGNGTRLTVT.

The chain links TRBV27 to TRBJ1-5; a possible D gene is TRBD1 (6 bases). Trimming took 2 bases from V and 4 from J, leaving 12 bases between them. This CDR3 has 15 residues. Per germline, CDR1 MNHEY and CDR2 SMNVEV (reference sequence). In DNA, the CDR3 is TGTGCCAGCAGTTTAGCGGGGGGCGGTAATCAGCCCCAGCATTTT. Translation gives CASSLAGGGNQPQHF.

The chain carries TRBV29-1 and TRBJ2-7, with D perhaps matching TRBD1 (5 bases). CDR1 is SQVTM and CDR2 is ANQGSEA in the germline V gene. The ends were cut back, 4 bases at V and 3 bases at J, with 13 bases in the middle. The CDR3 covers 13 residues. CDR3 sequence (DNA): TGCAGCGTTGCTAAGGACATAGGCTACGAGCAGTACTTC. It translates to CSVAKDIGYEQYF.

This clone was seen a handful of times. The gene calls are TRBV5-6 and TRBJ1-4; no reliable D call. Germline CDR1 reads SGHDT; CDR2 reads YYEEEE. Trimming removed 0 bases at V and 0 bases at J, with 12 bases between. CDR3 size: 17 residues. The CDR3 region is CASSLVVTEPTNEKLFF. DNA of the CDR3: TGTGCCAGCAGCTTGGTAGTCACCGAACCAACTAATGAAAAACTGTTTTTT.

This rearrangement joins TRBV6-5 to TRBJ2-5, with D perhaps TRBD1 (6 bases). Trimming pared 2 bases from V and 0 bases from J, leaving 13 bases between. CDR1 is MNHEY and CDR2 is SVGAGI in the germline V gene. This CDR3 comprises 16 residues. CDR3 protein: CASSYGGQQYQETQYF. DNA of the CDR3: TGTGCCAGCAGTTACGGCGGACAGCAGTACCAAGAGACCCAGTACTTC.

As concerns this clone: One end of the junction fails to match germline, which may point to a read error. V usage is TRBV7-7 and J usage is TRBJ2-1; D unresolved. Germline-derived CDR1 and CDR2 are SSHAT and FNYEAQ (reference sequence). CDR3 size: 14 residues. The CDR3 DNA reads TGTGCTAGCAGCTTAGACCCAGGCTCCAATGAGCAGTTCTTC. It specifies CASSLDPGSNEQFF.

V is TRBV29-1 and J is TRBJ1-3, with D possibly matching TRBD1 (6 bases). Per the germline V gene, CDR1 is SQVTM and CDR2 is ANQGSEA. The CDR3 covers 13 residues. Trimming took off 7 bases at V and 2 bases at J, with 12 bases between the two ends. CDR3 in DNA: TGCAGCGCCACAGGGTCGGCTGGAAACACCATATATTTT. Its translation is CSATGSAGNTIYF.

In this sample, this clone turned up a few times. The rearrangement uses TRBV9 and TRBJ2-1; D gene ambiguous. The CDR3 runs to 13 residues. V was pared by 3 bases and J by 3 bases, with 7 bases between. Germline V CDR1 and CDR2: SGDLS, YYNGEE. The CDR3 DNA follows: TGTGCCAGCAGCGCCGGTATCTACAATGAGCAGTTCTTC. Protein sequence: CASSAGIYNEQFF. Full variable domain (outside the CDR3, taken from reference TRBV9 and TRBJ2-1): DSGVTQTPKHLITATGQRVTLRCSPRSGDLSVYWYQQSLDQGLQFLIQYYNGEERAKGNILERFSAQQFPDLHSELNLSSLELGDSALYFCASSAGIYNEQFFGPGTRLTVL.

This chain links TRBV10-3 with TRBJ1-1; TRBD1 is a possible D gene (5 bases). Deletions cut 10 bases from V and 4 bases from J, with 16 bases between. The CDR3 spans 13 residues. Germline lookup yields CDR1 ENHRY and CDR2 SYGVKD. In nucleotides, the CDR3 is TGTGCCACCACGCCGCGGGGGTCCACTGAAGCTTTCTTT. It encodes CATTPRGSTEAFF.

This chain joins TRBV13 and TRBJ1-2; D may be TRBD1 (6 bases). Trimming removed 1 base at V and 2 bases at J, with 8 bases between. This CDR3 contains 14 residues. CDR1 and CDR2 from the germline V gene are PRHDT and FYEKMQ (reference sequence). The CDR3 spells CASSLEQGNYGYTF. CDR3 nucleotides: TGTGCCAGCAGCTTAGAGCAGGGGAACTATGGCTACACCTTC.

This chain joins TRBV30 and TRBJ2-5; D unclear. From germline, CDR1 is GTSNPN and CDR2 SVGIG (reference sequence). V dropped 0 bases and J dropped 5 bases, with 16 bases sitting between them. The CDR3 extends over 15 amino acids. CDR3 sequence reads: CAWSVRATLKETQYF. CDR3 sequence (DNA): TGTGCCTGGAGTGTAAGAGCGACCCTAAAGGAGACCCAGTACTTC.

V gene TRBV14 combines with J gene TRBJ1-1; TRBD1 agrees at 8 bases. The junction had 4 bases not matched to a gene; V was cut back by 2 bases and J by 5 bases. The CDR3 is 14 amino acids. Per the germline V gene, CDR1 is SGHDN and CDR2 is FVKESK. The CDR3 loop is CASSQLDRGTEAFF. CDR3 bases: TGTGCCAGCAGCCAACTAGACAGGGGTACTGAAGCTTTCTTT.

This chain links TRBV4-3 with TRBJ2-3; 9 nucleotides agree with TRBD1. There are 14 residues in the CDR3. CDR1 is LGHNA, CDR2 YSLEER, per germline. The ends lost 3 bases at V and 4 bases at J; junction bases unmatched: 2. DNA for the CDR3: TGCGCCAGCAGCCAGAGGACAGGGGCAGATACGCAGTATTTT. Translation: CASSQRTGADTQYF.

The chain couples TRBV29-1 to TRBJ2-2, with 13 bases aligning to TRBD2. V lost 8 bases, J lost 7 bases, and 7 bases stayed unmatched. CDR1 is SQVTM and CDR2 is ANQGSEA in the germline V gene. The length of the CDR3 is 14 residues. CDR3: CSSRTSGSGGELFF. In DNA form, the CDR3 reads TGCAGCTCAAGGACTAGCGGGAGCGGCGGGGAGCTGTTTTTT.

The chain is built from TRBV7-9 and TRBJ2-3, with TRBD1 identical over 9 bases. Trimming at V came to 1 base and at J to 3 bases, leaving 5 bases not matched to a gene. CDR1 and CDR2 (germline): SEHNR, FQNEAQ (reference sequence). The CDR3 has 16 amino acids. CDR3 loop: CASSLVAGQGTDTQYF. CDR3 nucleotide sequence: TGTGCCAGCAGCTTAGTTGCAGGACAGGGGACAGATACGCAGTATTTT.

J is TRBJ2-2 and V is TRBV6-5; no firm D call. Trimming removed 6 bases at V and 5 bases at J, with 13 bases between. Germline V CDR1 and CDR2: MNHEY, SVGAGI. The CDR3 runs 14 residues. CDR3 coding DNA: TGTGCCAGCAGGTTGACTTTCGGGACCGGGGAGCTGTTTTTT. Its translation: CASRLTFGTGELFF.

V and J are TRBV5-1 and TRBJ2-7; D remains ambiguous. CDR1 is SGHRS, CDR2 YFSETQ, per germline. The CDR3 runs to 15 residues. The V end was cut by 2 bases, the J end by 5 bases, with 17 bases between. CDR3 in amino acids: CASSLTSNSVNEQYF. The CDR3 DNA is TGCGCCAGCAGCTTAACGTCAAACTCGGTGAACGAGCAGTACTTC.

The CDR3: CAIPGQGSLTNEKLFF. CDR3 coding DNA: TGTGCCATCCCGGGACAGGGCTCCCTAACTAATGAAAAACTGTTTTTT. This sequence joins TRBV2 and TRBJ1-4, with 9 bases that match TRBD1. The CDR3 has 16 amino acids. V was clipped by 10 bases and J by 1 base; unmatched bases: 10. Germline CDR1 and CDR2: SNHLY and FYNNEI.